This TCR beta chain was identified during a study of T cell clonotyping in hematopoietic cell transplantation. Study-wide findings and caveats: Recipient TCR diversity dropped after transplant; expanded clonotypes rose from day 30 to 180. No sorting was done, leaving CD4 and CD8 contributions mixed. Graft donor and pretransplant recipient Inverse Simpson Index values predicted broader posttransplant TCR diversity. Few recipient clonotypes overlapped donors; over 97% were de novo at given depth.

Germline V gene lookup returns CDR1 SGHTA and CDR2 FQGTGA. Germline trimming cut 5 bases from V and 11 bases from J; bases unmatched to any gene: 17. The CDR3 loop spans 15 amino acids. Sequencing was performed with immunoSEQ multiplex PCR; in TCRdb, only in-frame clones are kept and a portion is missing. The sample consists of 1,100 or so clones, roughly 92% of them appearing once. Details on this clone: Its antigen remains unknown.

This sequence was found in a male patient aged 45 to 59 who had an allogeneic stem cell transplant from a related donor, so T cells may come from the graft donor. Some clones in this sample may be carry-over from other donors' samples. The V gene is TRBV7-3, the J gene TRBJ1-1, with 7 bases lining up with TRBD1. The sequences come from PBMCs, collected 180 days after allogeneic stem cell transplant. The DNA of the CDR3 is TGTGCCAGCAGCCTAAATCAAGCCGAGACAGGGTCGGCTTTCTTT. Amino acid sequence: CASSLNQAETGSAFF.